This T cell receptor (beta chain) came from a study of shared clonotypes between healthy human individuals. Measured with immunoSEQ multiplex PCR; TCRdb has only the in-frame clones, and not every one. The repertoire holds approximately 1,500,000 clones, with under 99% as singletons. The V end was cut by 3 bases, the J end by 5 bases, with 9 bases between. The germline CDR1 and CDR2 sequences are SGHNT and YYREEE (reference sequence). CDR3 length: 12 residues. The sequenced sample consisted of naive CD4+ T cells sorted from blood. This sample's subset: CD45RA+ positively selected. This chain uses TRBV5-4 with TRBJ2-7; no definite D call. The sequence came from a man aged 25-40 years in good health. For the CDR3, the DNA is TGTGCCAGCAGCTCCCCCCCGGACGAGCAGTACTTC. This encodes CASSSPPDEQYF. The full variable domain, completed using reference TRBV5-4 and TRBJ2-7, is ETGVTQSPTHLIKTRGQQVTLRCSSQSGHNTVSWYQQALGQGPQFIFQYYREEENGRGNFPPRFSGLQFPNYSSELNVNALELDDSALYLCASSSPPDEQYFGPGTRLTVT.